These T cell receptor beta chains were read from a single sample in a study of blood T cell repertoires in COVID-19. TCRdb's copy holds only in-frame clones and misses some; the assay was immunoSEQ multiplex PCR. The table has hundreds of thousands of clones, about 79% seen once; the top ten hold around 3.4%. The source material was PBMCs or T cells enriched from blood (not recorded which). These receptors all stem from a woman aged 55-70 years who had recovered from COVID-19. Both conserved end residues are part of each CDR3. Fields, in order: V gene, D gene, J gene, CDR3 protein. The D gene is left open where the match is weak.

TRBV5-8	TRBD1	TRBJ1-3	CASSPDRGPGNTIYF
TRBV27	NA	TRBJ1-1	CASSLGEAFF
TRBV14	TRBD2	TRBJ2-7	CASSQGGSSYEQYF
TRBV2	NA	TRBJ1-2	CASKQNYGYTF
TRBV9	NA	TRBJ2-7	CASSVSPVTSYEQYF
TRBV27	NA	TRBJ1-2	CASSLTRNYGYTF
TRBV6-5	NA	TRBJ2-6	CASSDSTGANVLTF
TRBV12-3/TRBV12-4	NA	TRBJ2-1	CASSRGAGDEQFF
TRBV11-2	NA	TRBJ1-1	CASSFSGILSTEAFF
TRBV7-8	NA	TRBJ1-5	CASSLSEGNQPQHF
TRBV11-2	NA	TRBJ1-6	CASRFQGGDSPLHF
TRBV19	NA	TRBJ1-5	CASSMVGQGYQPQHF
TRBV5-1	TRBD1	TRBJ1-2	CASSPGGRTRYTF
TRBV10-1	TRBD2	TRBJ2-5	CASSRTSGNTYQETQYF
TRBV7-9	TRBD1	TRBJ1-2	CASSSGTGYYGYTF
TRBV20-1	TRBD2	TRBJ2-1	CSASTWAGGKGGEQFF
TRBV19	NA	TRBJ1-2	CASSLVGEVYTF
TRBV29-1	TRBD1	TRBJ2-5	CSLLTGGIETQYF
TRBV15	TRBD1	TRBJ2-5	CATSRGRGPQETQYF
TRBV7-2	TRBD2	TRBJ2-1	CASRSIQGLAGVGYNEQFF
TRBV4-3	NA	TRBJ2-7	CASSQVGTLSYEQYF
TRBV3-1/TRBV3-2	NA	TRBJ1-1	CASSQDPREAFF
TRBV6-7	TRBD2	TRBJ2-3	CASRPPIKRGRDTDTQYF
TRBV5-6	TRBD1	TRBJ2-3	CASSLPGTGVPQYF
TRBV19	TRBD1	TRBJ1-1	CASSRTGGRNTEAFF
TRBV20-1	NA	TRBJ2-1	CSASPGDEQFF
TRBV19	NA	TRBJ1-2	CASSIGLNRGYTF
TRBV11-2	TRBD1	TRBJ1-6	CASSRDSPSPLHF
TRBV7-2	TRBD2	TRBJ2-3	CASGGYTDTQYF
TRBV7-6	TRBD2	TRBJ2-1	CASSPLGLAGGPGQFF
TRBV4-1	TRBD1	TRBJ1-6	CASSRRRDSSNSPLHF
TRBV15	NA	TRBJ2-3	CATSRDDGDTQYF
TRBV5-4	TRBD2	TRBJ2-3	CASVTRGGTDTQYF
TRBV6-5	TRBD1	TRBJ1-1	CASSYDRGRTEAFF
TRBV19	TRBD2	TRBJ2-1	CASSLTSGRAEQFF
TRBV11-2	NA	TRBJ1-4	CASSYPGVANEKLFF
TRBV21-1	NA	TRBJ1-4	CASSTGADRGDEKLFF
TRBV27	TRBD1	TRBJ2-2	CASSLSMTGRLFF
TRBV5-8	NA	TRBJ1-3	CASSPLGGIFSGNTIYF
TRBV10-3	TRBD2	TRBJ2-2	CAISEPLGGGNTGELFF
TRBV6-5	NA	TRBJ1-4	CASSSSVATNEKLFF
TRBV4-2	TRBD1	TRBJ2-6	CASSQVGQGVSGANVLTF
TRBV27	TRBD1	TRBJ2-7	CASRSAQGAGYEQYF
TRBV7-9	NA	TRBJ1-5	CASSGYRDQPQHF
TRBV12-3/TRBV12-4	NA	TRBJ1-6	CASSSLFSPLHF